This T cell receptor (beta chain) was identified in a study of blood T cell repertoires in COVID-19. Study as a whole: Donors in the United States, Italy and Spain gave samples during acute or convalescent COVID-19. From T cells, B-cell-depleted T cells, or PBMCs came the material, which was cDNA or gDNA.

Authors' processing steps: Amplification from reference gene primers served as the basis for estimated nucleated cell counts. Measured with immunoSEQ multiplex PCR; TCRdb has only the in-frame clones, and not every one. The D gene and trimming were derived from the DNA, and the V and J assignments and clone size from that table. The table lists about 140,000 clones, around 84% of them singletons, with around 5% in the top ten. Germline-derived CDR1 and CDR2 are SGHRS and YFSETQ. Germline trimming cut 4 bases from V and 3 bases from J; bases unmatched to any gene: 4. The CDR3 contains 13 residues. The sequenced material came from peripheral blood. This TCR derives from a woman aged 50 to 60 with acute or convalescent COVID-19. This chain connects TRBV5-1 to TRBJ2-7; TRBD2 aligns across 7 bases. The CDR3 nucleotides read TGCGCCAGCAGCCTCCTAGCGGACTACGAGCAGTACTTC. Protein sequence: CASSLLADYEQYF.